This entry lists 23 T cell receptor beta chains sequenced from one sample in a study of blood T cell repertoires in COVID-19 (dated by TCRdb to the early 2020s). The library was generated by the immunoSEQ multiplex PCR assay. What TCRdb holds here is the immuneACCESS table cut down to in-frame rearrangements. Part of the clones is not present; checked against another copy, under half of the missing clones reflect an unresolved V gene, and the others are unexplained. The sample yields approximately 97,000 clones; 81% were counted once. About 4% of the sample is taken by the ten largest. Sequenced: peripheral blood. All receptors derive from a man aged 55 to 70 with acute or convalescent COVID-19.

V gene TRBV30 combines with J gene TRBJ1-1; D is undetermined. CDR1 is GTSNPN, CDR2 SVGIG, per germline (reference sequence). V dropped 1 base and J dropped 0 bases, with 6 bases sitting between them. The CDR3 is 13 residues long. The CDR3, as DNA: TGTGCCTGGAGTGAGCTCTTGAACACTGAAGCTTTCTTT. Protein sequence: CAWSELLNTEAFF.

CDR3 DNA sequence: TGTGCCAGCAGCCAAGGTACGGGTATAAGGATGACTGAAGCTTTCTTT. This encodes CASSQGTGIRMTEAFF. The J gene is TRBJ1-1, the V gene TRBV3-1 (or the pseudogene TRBV3-2); D remains unclear. Trimming took off 1 base at V and 5 bases at J, with 17 bases between the two ends. Germline lookup yields CDR1 LGHDT and CDR2 YNNKEL (reference sequence). The CDR3 consists of 16 residues.

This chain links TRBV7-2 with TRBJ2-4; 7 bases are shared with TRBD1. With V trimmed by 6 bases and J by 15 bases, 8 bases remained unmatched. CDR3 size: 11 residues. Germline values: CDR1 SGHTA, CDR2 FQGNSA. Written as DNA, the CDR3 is TGTGCCAGCAGACAACAGGGGAACGTGTACTTC. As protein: CASRQQGNVYF.

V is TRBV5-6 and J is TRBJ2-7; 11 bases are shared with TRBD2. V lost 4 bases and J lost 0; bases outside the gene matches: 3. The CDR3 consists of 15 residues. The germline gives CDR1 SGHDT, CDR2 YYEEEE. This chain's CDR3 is CASSPGLAGSYEQYF. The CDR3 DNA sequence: TGTGCCAGCAGCCCCGGACTAGCGGGCTCCTACGAGCAGTACTTC.

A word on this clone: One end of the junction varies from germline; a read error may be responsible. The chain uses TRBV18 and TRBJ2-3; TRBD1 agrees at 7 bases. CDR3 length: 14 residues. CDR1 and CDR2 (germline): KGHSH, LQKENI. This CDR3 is CASTPGQTTDTQYF. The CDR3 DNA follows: TGTGCCAGCACACCGGGACAGACCACAGATACGCAGTATTTT.

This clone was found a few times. CDR3 DNA: TGTGCCAGTAGTGGCATCAGGGGGCACGTCGCTAACTATGGCTACACCTTC. Its translation is CASSGIRGHVANYGYTF. The gene calls are TRBV19 and TRBJ1-2; TRBD1 matches 8 bases. The germline V gene encodes CDR1 LNHDA and CDR2 SQIVND (reference sequence). The CDR3 extends over 17 amino acids. V lost 5 bases, J lost 0 bases, and 11 bases stayed unmatched.

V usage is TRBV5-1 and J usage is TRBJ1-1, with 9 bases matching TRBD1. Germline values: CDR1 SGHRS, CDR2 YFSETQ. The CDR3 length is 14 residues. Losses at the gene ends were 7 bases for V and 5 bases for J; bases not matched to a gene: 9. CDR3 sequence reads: CASAPTGGATEAFF. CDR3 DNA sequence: TGCGCCAGCGCACCCACAGGGGGCGCGACTGAAGCTTTCTTT.

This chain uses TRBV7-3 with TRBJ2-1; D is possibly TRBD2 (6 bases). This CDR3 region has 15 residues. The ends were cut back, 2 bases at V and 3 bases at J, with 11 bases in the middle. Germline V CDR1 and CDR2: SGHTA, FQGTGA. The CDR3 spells CASSLGAGRYNEQFF. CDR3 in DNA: TGTGCCAGCAGCTTAGGTGCGGGACGCTACAATGAGCAGTTCTTC.

The DNA for the CDR3 is TGCGCCAGCAGCCAGGGCCCGCCGGGAGGCTATGGCTACACCTTC. This gives the protein CASSQGPPGGYGYTF. V and J are TRBV4-1 and TRBJ1-2, with no clear D. The V gene lost 3 bases and the J gene lost 4 bases, with 15 bases spanning the gap. The CDR3 is 15 amino acids. In germline, CDR1 is MGHRA, CDR2 YSYEKL.

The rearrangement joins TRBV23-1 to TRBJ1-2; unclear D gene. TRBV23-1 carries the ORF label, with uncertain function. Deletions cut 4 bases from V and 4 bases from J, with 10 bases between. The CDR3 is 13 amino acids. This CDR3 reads CASSLGAFYGYTF. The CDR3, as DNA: TGCGCCAGCAGTCTGGGAGCTTTCTATGGCTACACCTTC.

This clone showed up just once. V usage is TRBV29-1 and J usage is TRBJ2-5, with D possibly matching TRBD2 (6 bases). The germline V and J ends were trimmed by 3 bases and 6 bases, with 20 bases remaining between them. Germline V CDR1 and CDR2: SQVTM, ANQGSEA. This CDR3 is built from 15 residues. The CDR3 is CSVDGVGGGWKTQYF. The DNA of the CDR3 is TGCAGCGTTGACGGTGTGGGGGGAGGCTGGAAGACCCAGTACTTC.

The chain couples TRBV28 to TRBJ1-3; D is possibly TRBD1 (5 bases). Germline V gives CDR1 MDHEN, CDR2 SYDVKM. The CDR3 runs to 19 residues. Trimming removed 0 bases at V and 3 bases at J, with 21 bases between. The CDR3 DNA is TGTGCCAGCAGTTTATGGAGTTTGAGGCCAGGGTCGATTGGAAACACCATATATTTT. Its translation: CASSLWSLRPGSIGNTIYF.

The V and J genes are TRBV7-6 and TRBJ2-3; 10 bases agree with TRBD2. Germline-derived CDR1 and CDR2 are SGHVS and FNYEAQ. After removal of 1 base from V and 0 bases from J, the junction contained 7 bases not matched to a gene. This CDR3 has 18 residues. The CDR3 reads CASSLGLAGESSTDTQYF. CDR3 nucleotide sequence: TGTGCCAGCAGCTTAGGTCTAGCGGGAGAGTCTAGCACAGATACGCAGTATTTT.

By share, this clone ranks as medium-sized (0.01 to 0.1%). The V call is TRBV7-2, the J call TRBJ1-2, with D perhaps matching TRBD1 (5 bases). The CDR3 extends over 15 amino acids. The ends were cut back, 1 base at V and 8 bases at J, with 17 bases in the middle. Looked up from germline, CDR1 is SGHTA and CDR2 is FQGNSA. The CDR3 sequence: CASSLDLGGAGGYTF. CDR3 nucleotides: TGTGCCAGCAGCTTAGATCTGGGGGGAGCCGGGGGCTACACCTTC.

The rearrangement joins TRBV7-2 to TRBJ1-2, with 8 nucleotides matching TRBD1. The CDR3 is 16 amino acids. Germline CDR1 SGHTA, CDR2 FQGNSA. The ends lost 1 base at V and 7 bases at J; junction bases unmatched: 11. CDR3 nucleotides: TGTGCCAGCAGCTTAGAGGACAGGGCCCTAGGGAGTGGCTACACCTTC. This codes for CASSLEDRALGSGYTF.

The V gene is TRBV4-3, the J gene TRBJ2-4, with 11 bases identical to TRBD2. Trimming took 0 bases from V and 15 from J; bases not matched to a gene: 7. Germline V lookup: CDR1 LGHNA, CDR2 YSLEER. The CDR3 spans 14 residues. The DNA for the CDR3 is TGCGCCAGCAGCCAAGATAGCGGGGGGGCCGGGCGGTACTTC. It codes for CASSQDSGGAGRYF.

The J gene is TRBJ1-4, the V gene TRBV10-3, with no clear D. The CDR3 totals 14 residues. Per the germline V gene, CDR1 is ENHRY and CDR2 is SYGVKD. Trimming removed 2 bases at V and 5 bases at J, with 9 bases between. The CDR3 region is CAISEDTGNEKLFF. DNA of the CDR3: TGTGCCATCAGTGAGGACACGGGGAATGAAAAACTGTTTTTT.

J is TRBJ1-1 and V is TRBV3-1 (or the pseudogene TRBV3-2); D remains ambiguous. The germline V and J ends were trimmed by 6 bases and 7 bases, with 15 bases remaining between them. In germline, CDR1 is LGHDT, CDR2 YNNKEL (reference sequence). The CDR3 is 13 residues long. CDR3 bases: TGTGCCAGCAGACTAATGAGCATTGGTGAAGCTTTCTTT. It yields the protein CASRLMSIGEAFF.

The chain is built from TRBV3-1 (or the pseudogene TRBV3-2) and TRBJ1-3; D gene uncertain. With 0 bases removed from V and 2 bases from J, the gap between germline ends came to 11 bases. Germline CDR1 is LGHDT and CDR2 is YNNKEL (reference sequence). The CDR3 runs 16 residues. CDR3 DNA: TGTGCCAGCAGCCAAGAAGGTGGGCCAACTGGAAACACCATATATTTT. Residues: CASSQEGGPTGNTIYF.

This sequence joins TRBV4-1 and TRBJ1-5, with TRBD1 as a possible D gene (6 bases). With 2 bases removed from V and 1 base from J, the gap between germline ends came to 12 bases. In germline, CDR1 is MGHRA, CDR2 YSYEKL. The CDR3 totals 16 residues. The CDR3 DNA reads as TGCGCCAGCAGCCAAATACAGGGATTCAGCAATCAGCCCCAGCATTTT. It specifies CASSQIQGFSNQPQHF.

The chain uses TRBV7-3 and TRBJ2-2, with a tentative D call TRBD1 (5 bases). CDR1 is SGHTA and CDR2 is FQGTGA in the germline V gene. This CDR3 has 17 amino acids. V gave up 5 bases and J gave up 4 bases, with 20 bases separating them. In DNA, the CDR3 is TGTGCCAGCAGCCCACGTTTGACAGAACGCGGCACCGGGGAGCTGTTTTTT. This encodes CASSPRLTERGTGELFF.

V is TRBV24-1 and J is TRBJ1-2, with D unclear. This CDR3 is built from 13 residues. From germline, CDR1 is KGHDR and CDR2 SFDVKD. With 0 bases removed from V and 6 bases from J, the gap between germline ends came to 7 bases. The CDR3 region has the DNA TGTGCCACCAGTGATTTGCCCGGGGATGGCTACACCTTC. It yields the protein CATSDLPGDGYTF.

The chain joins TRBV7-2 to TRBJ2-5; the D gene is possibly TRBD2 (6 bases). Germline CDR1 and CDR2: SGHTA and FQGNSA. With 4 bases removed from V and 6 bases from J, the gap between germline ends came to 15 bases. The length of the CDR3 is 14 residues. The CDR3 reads CASSWGTGSQTQYF. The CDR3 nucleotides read TGTGCCAGCAGCTGGGGGACCGGGAGTCAGACCCAGTACTTC.